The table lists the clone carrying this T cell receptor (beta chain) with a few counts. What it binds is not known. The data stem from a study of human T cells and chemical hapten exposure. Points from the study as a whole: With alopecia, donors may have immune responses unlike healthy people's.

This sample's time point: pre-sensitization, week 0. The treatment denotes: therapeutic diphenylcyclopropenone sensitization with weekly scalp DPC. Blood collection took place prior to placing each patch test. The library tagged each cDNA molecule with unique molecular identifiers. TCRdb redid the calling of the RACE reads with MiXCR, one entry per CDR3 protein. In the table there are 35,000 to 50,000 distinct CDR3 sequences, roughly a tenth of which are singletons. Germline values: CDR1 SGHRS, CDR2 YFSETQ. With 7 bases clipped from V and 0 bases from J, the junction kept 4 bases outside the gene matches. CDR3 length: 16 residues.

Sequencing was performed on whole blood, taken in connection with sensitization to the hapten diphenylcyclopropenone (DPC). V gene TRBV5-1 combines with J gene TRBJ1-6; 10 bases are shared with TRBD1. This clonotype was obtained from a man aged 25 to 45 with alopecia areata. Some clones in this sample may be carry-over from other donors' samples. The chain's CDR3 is CASGRDRGSYNSPLHF. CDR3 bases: TGCGCCAGCGGAAGGGACAGGGGCTCCTATAATTCACCCCTCCACTTT.